This TCR beta chain was identified in a study of radiotherapy plus CTLA-4 blockade in lung cancer. Study outcomes and limitations: Blood-borne expansion of tumor-derived TCR clones followed radiotherapy plus ipilimumab.

The method was immunoSEQ multiplex PCR; TCRdb's version includes in-frame clones alone and lacks a portion of them. The sample lists around 100,000 clones, more than 75% occurring once. With regard to this clone: Its antigen is currently unknown.

In germline, CDR1 is MNHEY, CDR2 SVGAGI. Trimming left V 2 bases short and J 5 bases short, with 8 bases between. The CDR3 totals 13 residues. The material sequenced was peripheral blood, taken from a patient treated with radiotherapy plus ipilimumab. This clonotype was obtained from a human donor with non-small cell lung cancer that progressed on radiotherapy plus ipilimumab. Some clones in this sample may be carry-over from other donors' samples. The rearrangement links TRBV6-5 to TRBJ2-3; no firm D call. Here the CDR3 DNA reads TGTGCCAGCAGTTACCCGGGTGTAGATACGCAGTATTTT. Its protein is CASSYPGVDTQYF.